The source of this T cell receptor beta chain is a study of blood T cell repertoires in COVID-19. Study at large: Samples of COVID-19 (acute and convalescent) were obtained from the United States, Italy and Spain.

CDR3 length: 16 residues. Trimming removed 3 bases from V and 6 bases from J, with 18 bases in between. The germline gives CDR1 KGHDR, CDR2 SFDVKD. In the authors' methods: Using reference gene primer amplification, nucleated cell counts were estimated. Repertoires were generated with immunoSEQ multiplex PCR, while TCRdb's copy carries only in-frame clones and drops some. The V and J calls and clone size are taken from that table; D and trimming were inferred from the DNA. The sample has approximately 170,000 clones, 80% to 85% seen once. Sample: peripheral blood. This chain uses TRBV24-1 with TRBJ2-3, with a weak D call TRBD2 (5 bases). The TCR originated in a man in his sixties or seventies with active or convalescent COVID-19. The CDR3 nucleotides are TGTGCCACCAGTGATCGCCCCTCCCGCCCGGGGGATACGCAGTATTTT. Encoded protein: CATSDRPSRPGDTQYF.